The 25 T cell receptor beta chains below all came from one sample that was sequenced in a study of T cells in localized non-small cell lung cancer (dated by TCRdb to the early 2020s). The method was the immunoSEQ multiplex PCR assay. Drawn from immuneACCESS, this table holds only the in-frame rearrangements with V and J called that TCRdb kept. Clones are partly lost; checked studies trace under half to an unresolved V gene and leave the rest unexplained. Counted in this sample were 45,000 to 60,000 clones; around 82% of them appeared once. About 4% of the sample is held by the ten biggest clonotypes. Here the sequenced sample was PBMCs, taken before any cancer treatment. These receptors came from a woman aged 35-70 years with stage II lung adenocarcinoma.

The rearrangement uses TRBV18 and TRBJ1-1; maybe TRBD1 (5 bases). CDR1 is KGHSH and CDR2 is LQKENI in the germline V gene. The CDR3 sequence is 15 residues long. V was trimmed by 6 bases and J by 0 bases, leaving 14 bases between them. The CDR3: CASSGGRGMNTEAFF. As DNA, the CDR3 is TGTGCCAGCTCGGGGGGGAGGGGTATGAACACTGAAGCTTTCTTT.

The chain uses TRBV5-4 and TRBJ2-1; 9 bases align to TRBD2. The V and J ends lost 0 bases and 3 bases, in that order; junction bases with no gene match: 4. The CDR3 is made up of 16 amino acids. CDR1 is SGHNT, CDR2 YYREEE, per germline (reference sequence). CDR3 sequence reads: CASSLAAGGLYNEQFF. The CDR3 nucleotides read TGTGCCAGCAGCTTGGCTGCGGGGGGGCTCTACAATGAGCAGTTCTTC.

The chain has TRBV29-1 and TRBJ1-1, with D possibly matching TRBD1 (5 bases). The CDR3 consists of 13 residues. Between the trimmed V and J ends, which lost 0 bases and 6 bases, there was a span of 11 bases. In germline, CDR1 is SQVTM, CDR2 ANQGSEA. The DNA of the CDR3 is TGCAGCGTTGAAGAGCTAGGGGTTCCTGAAGCTTTCTTT. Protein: CSVEELGVPEAFF.

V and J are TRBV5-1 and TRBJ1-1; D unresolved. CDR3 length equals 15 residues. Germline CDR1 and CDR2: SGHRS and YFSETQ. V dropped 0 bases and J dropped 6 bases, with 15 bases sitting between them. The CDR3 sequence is CASSLASASGPEAFF. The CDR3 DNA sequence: TGCGCCAGCAGCTTGGCCTCAGCAAGTGGTCCTGAAGCTTTCTTT.

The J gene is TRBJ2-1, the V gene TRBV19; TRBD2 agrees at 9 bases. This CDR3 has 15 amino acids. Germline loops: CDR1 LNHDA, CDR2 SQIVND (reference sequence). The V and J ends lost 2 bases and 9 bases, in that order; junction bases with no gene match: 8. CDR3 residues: CASSIISGGQLEQFF. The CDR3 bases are TGTGCCAGTAGTATAATTAGCGGGGGCCAACTTGAGCAGTTCTTC. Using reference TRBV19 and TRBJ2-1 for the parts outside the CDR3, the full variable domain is DGGITQSPKYLFRKEGQNVTLSCEQNLNHDAMYWYRQDPGQGLRLIYYSQIVNDFQKGDIAEGYSVSREKKESFPLTVTSAQKNPTAFYLCASSIISGGQLEQFFGPGTRLTVL.

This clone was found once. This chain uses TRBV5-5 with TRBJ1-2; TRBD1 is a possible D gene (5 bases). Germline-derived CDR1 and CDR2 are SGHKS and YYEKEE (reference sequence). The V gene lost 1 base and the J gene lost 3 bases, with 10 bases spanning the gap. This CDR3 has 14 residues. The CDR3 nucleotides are TGTGCCAGCAGCTTGACAGACAGCCACTATGGCTACACCTTC. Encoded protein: CASSLTDSHYGYTF. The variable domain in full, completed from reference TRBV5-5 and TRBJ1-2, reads DAGVTQSPTHLIKTRGQQVTLRCSPISGHKSVSWYQQVLGQGPQFIFQYYEKEERGRGNFPDRFSARQFPNYSSELNVNALLLGDSALYLCASSLTDSHYGYTFGSGTRLTVV.

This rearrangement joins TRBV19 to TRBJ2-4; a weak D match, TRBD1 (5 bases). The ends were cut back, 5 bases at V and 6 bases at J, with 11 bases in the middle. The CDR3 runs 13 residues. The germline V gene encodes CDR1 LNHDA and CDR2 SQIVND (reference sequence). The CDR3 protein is CASSPDQGNIQYF. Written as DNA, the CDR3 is TGTGCCAGTAGTCCTGATCAGGGAAACATTCAGTACTTC.

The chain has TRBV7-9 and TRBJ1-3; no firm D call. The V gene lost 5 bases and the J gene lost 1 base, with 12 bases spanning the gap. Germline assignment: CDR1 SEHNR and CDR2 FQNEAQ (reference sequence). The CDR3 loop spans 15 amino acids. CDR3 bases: TGTGCCAGCAGCGCCCTGATTACTTCTGGAAACACCATATATTTT. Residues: CASSALITSGNTIYF.

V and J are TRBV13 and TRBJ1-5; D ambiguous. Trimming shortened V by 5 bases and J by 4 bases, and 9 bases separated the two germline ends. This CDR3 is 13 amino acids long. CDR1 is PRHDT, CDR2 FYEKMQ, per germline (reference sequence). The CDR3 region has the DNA TGTGCCAGCAGCCCCCGGCAGAATCAGCCCCAGCATTTT. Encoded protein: CASSPRQNQPQHF.

CDR3 sequence reads: CASSADRGRGLGTEAFF. In nucleotides, the CDR3 is TGTGCCAGCAGCGCAGACAGGGGGCGAGGACTGGGCACTGAAGCTTTCTTT. The rearrangement links TRBV9 to TRBJ1-1; TRBD1 matches at 10 bases. CDR1 is SGDLS, CDR2 YYNGEE, per germline. J gave up 4 bases and V 3 bases, and 12 bases lay outside the gene matches. The CDR3 covers 17 residues.

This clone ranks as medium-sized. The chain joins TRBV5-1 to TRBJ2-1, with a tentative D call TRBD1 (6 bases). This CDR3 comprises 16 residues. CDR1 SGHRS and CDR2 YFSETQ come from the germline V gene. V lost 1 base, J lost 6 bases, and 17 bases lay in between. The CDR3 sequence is CASSLFFGLGGNEQFF. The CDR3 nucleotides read TGCGCCAGCAGCTTGTTCTTCGGATTAGGGGGCAATGAGCAGTTCTTC.

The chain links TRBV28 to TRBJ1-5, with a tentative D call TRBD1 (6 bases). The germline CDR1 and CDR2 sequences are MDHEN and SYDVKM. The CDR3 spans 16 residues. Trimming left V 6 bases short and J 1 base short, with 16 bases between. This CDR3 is CASRTQGGLSNQPQHF. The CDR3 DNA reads TGTGCCAGCAGAACACAGGGTGGTCTCAGCAATCAGCCCCAGCATTTT.

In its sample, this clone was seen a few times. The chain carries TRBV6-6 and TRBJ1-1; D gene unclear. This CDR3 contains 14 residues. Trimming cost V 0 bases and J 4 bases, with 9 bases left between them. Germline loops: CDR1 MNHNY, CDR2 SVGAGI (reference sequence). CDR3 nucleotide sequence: TGTGCCAGCAGTTACTCCTCGGAGGGCACTGAAGCTTTCTTT. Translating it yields CASSYSSEGTEAFF.

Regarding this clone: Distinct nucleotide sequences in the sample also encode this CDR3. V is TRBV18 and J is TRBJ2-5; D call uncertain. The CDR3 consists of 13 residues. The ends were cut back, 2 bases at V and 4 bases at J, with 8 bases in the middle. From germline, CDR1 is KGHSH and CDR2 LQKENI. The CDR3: CASSPGVRETQYF. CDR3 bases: TGTGCCAGCTCACCAGGGGTTAGAGAGACCCAGTACTTC.

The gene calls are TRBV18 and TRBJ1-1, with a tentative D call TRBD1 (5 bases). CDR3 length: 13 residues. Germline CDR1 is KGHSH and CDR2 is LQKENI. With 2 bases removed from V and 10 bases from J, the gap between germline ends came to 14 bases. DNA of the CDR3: TGTGCCAGCTCACCAGGGACGGCCTCTAGAGCTTTCTTT. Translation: CASSPGTASRAFF.

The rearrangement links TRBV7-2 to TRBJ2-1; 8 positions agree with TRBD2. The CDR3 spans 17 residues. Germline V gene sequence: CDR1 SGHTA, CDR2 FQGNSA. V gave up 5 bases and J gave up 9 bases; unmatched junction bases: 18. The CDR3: CASSPGGLAGTITEQFF. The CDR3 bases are TGTGCCAGCAGCCCCGGGGGGCTAGCGGGTACTATCACTGAGCAGTTCTTC.

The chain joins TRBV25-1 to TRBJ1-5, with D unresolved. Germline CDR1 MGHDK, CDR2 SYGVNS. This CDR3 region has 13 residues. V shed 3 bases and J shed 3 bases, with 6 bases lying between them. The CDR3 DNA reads TGTGCCAGCAGTGACAGGTACAATCAGCCCCAGCATTTT. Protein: CASSDRYNQPQHF.

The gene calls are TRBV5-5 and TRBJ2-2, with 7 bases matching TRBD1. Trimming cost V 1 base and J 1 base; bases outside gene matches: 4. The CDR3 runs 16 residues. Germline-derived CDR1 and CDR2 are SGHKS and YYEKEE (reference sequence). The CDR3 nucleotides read TGTGCCAGCAGCTTGACGACAGGGTTGAACACCGGGGAGCTGTTTTTT. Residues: CASSLTTGLNTGELFF.

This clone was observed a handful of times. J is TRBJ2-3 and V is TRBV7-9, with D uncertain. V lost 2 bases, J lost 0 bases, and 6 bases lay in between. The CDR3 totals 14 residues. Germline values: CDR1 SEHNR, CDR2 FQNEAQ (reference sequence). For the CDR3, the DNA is TGTGCCAGCAGCTTACGTGGGAGCACAGATACGCAGTATTTT. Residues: CASSLRGSTDTQYF.

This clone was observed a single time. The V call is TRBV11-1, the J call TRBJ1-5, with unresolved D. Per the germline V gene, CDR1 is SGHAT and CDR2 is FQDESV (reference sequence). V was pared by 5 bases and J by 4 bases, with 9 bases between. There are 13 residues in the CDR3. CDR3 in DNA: TGTGCCAGCAGCCGAAACCAGAATCAGCCCCAGCATTTT. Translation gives CASSRNQNQPQHF. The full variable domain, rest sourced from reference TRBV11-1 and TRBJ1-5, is EAEVAQSPRYKITEKSQAVAFWCDPISGHATLYWYRQILGQGPELLVQFQDESVVDDSQLPKDRFSAERLKGVDSTLKIQPAELGDSAMYLCASSRNQNQPQHFGDGTRLSIL.

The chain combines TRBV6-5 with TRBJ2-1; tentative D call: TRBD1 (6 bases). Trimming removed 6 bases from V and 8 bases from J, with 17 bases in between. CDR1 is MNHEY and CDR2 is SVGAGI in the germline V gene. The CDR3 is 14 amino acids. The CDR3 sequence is CASSIEDRNHEQFF. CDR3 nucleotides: TGTGCCAGCAGCATTGAAGACAGGAACCATGAGCAGTTCTTC.

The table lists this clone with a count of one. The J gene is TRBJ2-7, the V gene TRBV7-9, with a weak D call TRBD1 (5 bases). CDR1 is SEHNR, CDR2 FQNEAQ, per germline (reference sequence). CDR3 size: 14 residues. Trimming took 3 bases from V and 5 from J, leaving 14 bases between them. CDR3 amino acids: CASSFSAGLHEQYF. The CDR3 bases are TGTGCCAGCAGCTTTTCGGCAGGGTTACACGAGCAGTACTTC.

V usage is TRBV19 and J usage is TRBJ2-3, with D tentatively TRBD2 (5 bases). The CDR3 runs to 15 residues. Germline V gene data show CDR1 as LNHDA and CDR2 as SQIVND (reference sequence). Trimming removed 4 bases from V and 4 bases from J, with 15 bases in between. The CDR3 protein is CASSSREEESDTQYF. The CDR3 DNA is TGTGCCAGTAGTAGCCGGGAAGAGGAGTCAGATACGCAGTATTTT.

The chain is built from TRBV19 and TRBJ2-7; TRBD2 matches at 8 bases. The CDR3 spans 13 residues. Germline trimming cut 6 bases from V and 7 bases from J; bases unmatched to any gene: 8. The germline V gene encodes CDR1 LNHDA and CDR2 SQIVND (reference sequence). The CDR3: CASSPSGTSEQYF. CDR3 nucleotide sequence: TGTGCCAGTAGCCCCTCCGGGACTAGTGAGCAGTACTTC.

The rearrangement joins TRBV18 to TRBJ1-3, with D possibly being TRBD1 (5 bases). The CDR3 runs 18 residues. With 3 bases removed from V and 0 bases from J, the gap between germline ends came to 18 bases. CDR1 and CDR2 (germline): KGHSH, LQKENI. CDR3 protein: CASSPLEPGLSSGNTIYF. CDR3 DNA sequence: TGTGCCAGCTCACCCCTTGAGCCGGGACTCAGCTCTGGAAACACCATATATTTT.